The rows below give T cell receptor beta chains drawn from one sample of a study of blood T cell repertoires in COVID-19. Profiling relied on immunoSEQ multiplex PCR, and the TCRdb table lists in-frame clones only, not all of them. The sample yields about 210,000 clones, about four fifths seen once. The sequencing input was peripheral blood. The receptors shown here come from a woman in her forties or fifties with acute or convalescent COVID-19. The CDR3 runs from the conserved cysteine through the conserved F or W. A D gene is named only where the DNA matches it firmly. Only part of the rows carry a size: once, few, many, or a class if the clone is expanded.

>TRBJ2-1|-|TRBV2|-
CASSVRNEQFF
TGTGCCAGCAGTGTCAGAAATGAGCAGTTCTTC
>TRBJ1-5|-|TRBV2|-
CASSEYGLGTKGNQPQHF
TGTGCCAGCAGTGAATATGGTCTTGGGACAAAGGGCAATCAGCCCCAGCATTTT
>TRBJ2-2|-|TRBV5-5|-
CASSGLITGELFF
TGTGCCAGCAGCGGACTTATCACCGGGGAGCTGTTTTTT
>TRBJ2-7|-|TRBV5-1|few
CASSFTYEQYF
TGCGCCAGCAGCTTCACCTACGAGCAGTACTTC
>TRBJ1-1|-|TRBV12-3/TRBV12-4|-
CASSSRGGAFF
TGTGCCAGCAGTTCTCGCGGGGGAGCTTTCTTT
>TRBJ2-1|TRBD2|TRBV7-9|-
CATGGGREGLIEQFF
TGTGCCACCGGCGGGGGGCGGGAGGGCCTGATTGAGCAGTTCTTC
>TRBJ2-3|TRBD1|TRBV19|-
CASSPDRGSTDTQYF
TGTGCCAGTAGTCCGGACAGGGGCAGCACAGATACGCAGTATTTT
>TRBJ1-1|-|TRBV23-1|-
CASSHRGGADLNTEAFF
TGCGCCAGCAGTCACCGCGGGGGGGCAGACCTGAACACTGAAGCTTTCTTT
>TRBJ2-1|-|TRBV24-1|-
CATSSFPLSRALYNEQFF
TGTGCCACCAGTTCCTTCCCTTTGAGCAGGGCCTTGTACAATGAGCAGTTCTTC
>TRBJ1-5|TRBD1|TRBV10-3|-
CAISEPPDRGNQPQHF
TGTGCCATCAGTGAGCCGCCCGACAGGGGCAATCAGCCCCAGCATTTT
>TRBJ2-1|TRBD2|TRBV3-1/TRBV3-2|-
CASSQASGRDEQFF
TGTGCCAGCAGCCAAGCTAGCGGGAGAGATGAGCAGTTCTTC
>TRBJ2-1|TRBD2|TRBV18|once
CASSPRALASTDEQFF
TGTGCCAGCTCACCCCGGGCACTAGCGTCGACGGATGAGCAGTTCTTC
>TRBJ2-7|TRBD2|TRBV14|-
CASIPNSPAGVGTYEQYF
TGTGCCAGCATCCCAAACTCCCCCGCGGGAGTGGGAACCTACGAGCAGTACTTC
>TRBJ2-1|TRBD1|TRBV3-1/TRBV3-2|-
CASSRKSGTVIYNEQFF
TGTGCCAGCAGCCGAAAGTCCGGGACAGTCATCTACAATGAGCAGTTCTTC
>TRBJ2-1|-|TRBV5-8|-
CASSLPGVLGWYNEQFF
TGTGCCAGCAGCCTCCCAGGGGTGTTGGGATGGTACAATGAGCAGTTCTTC
>TRBJ2-6|TRBD1|TRBV27|-
CASRPGQGIHGANVLTF
TGTGCCAGCAGGCCGGGACAGGGAATACATGGGGCCAACGTCCTGACTTTC
>TRBJ1-1|-|TRBV12-3/TRBV12-4|-
CASIPDRGEAFF
TGTGCCAGCATTCCCGACAGAGGTGAAGCTTTCTTT
>TRBJ2-7|TRBD1|TRBV5-1|-
CASSLDGQGGAYEQYF
TGCGCCAGCAGCTTGGATGGACAGGGGGGCGCGTACGAGCAGTACTTC
>TRBJ2-1|TRBD1|TRBV2|-
CASSRTGANEQFF
TGTGCCAGCAGCCGGACAGGGGCCAATGAGCAGTTCTTC
>TRBJ1-6|-|TRBV7-9|-
CASSPGGNSPLHF
TGTGCCAGCAGCCCGGGGGGTAATTCACCCCTCCACTTT
>TRBJ2-3|-|TRBV7-3|-
CASSLDSDFTDTQYF
TGTGCCAGCAGCTTAGATTCGGACTTCACAGATACGCAGTATTTT
>TRBJ2-1|-|TRBV21-1|-
CASSKLFGTSGRLNEQFF
TGTGCCAGCAGCAAATTATTCGGGACTAGCGGGAGGCTCAATGAGCAGTTCTTC
>TRBJ2-2|-|TRBV9|-
CASSRKQNTGELFF
TGTGCCAGCAGTCGAAAACAGAACACCGGGGAGCTGTTTTTT
>TRBJ2-7|-|TRBV27|-
CASNGGWPAYEQYF
TGTGCCAGCAACGGCGGGTGGCCCGCCTACGAGCAGTACTTC
>TRBJ2-7|-|TRBV9|-
CASSVGTGEQYF
TGTGCCAGCAGCGTAGGCACAGGAGAGCAGTACTTC
>TRBJ1-5|TRBD1|TRBV15|-
CATSTTQGAEGNQPQHF
TGTGCCACCAGCACAACCCAGGGGGCGGAGGGGAATCAGCCCCAGCATTTT
>TRBJ2-1|-|TRBV5-6|-
CASSLESLAPFTNEQFF
TGTGCCAGCAGCTTGGAATCACTAGCCCCTTTTACAAATGAGCAGTTCTTC
>TRBJ1-2|TRBD1|TRBV19|-
CATFRTGWDYGYTF
TGTGCCACCTTCCGGACAGGGTGGGACTATGGCTACACCTTC
>TRBJ1-6|TRBD1|TRBV6-5|-
CASQGAGNSPLHF
TGTGCCAGCCAGGGGGCAGGTAATTCACCCCTCCACTTT
>TRBJ1-1|-|TRBV2|-
CASSAGWWNTEAFF
TGTGCCAGCAGCGCAGGGTGGTGGAACACTGAAGCTTTCTTT
>TRBJ2-1|-|TRBV20-1|-
CSARRGEQFF
TGCAGTGCTAGAAGGGGTGAGCAGTTCTTC
>TRBJ2-2|-|TRBV7-9|few
CASSLGQMVGELFF
TGTGCCAGCAGCTTAGGACAGATGGTCGGGGAGCTGTTTTTT
>TRBJ1-4|-|TRBV24-1|-
CATASGANEKLFF
TGTGCCACAGCCTCGGGGGCTAATGAAAAACTGTTTTTT
>TRBJ1-5|-|TRBV9|-
CASSVEGYLPPQHF
TGTGCCAGCAGCGTAGAGGGGTATTTACCGCCCCAGCATTTT
>TRBJ2-2|TRBD2|TRBV11-2|once
CASSPGGGATTGELFF
TGTGCCAGCAGCCCCGGGGGAGGGGCAACCACCGGGGAGCTGTTTTTT
>TRBJ2-1|TRBD2|TRBV7-2|-
CASSVTASGGSYNEQFF
TGTGCCAGCAGCGTAACGGCTAGCGGGGGCTCCTACAATGAGCAGTTCTTC
>TRBJ1-2|TRBD1|TRBV5-6|-
CASSETQGADGYTF
TGTGCCAGCAGCGAGACGCAGGGGGCGGATGGCTACACCTTC
>TRBJ2-5|TRBD1|TRBV5-1|few
CASSPPGQEETQYF
TGCGCCAGCAGCCCCCCGGGACAGGAAGAGACCCAGTACTTC
>TRBJ2-1|TRBD1|TRBV19|once
CASSFDRGRYNEQFF
TGTGCCAGTAGTTTTGACAGGGGGAGGTACAATGAGCAGTTCTTC
>TRBJ1-1|-|TRBV25-1|-
CASSFTASEAFF
TGTGCCAGCAGCTTTACGGCCAGCGAGGCTTTCTTT
>TRBJ1-1|-|TRBV15|-
CATSRKHAGTEAFF
TGTGCCACCAGCAGGAAACACGCTGGCACTGAAGCTTTCTTT
>TRBJ1-1|TRBD1|TRBV10-3|-
CAISIDRENTEAFF
TGTGCCATCAGTATTGACAGGGAGAACACTGAAGCTTTCTTT
>TRBJ1-1|-|TRBV5-4|once
CASSSGNTEAFF
TGTGCCAGCAGCTCAGGGAACACTGAAGCTTTCTTT
>TRBJ1-5|TRBD1|TRBV2|few
CASNPDRISNQPQHF
TGTGCCAGCAACCCGGACAGGATTAGCAATCAGCCCCAGCATTTT
>TRBJ1-1|TRBD1|TRBV28|-
CASSYSGQRPLNTEAFF
TGTGCCAGCAGTTACTCGGGACAGCGACCCTTGAACACTGAAGCTTTCTTT
>TRBJ1-1|-|TRBV19|-
CASSIVRGSAEAFF
TGTGCCAGTAGTATTGTGAGGGGGAGCGCTGAAGCTTTCTTT
>TRBJ1-1|TRBD1|TRBV10-3|-
CAISDRQGLSTEAFF
TGTGCCATCAGTGACCGACAGGGCCTGAGCACTGAAGCTTTCTTT